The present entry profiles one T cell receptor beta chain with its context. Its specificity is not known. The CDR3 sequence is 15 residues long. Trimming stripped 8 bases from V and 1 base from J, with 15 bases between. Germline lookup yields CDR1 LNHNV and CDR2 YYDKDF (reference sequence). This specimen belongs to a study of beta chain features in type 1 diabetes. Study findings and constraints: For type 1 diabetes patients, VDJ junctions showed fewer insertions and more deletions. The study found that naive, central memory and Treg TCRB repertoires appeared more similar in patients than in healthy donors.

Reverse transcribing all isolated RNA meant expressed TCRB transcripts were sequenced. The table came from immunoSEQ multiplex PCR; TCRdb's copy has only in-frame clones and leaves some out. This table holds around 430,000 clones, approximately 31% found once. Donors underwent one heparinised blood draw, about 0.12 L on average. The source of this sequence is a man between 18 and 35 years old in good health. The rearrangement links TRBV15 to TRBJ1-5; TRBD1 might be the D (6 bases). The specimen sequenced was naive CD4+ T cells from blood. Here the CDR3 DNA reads TGTGCCACCGGCCCCCGGGGGGGCAGCAATCAGCCCCAGCATTTT. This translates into CATGPRGGSNQPQHF.